Below, one T cell receptor (beta chain) is given with its context. Its specificity is unknown. Treatment: roughly 10-day PBMC culture with coronavirus spike peptide pools or control peptides (ViraFEST assay). Oncomine TCR Beta short-read sequencing was applied to DNA from cultured CD4+ T cells. From cultured CD4+ T cells, genomic DNA was extracted. MiXCR, applied by TCRdb to the PCR reads, yields one record per CDR3 protein. The data hold 3,000 to 4,000 distinct CDR3 sequences, with roughly 80% observed a single time. This record belongs to a study of vaccination and CD4 T cells after COVID-19. On the study more broadly: SARS-CoV-2, HCoV-NL63, HCoV-OC43 and HCoV-229E supplied the overlapping spike peptides used to stimulate cells.

The CDR3 consists of 17 residues. Germline V gene sequence: CDR1 DFQATT, CDR2 SNEGSKA (reference sequence). The ends were cut back, 0 bases at V and 10 bases at J, with 28 bases in the middle. The study's findings and limits: Researchers report that a median about 89% of reactive clones in convalescent patients surfaced only post-vaccination.

The chain has TRBV20-1 and TRBJ2-7; D remains unclear. The sequencing sample was made of CD4+ T cells from blood, cultured in vitro. The source of this sequence is a human donor who had recovered from COVID-19. CDR3 sequence (DNA): TGCAGTGCTAGAGACCTACGGACCAGTGCCGCAAAGGCGGTCCAGTACTTC. It encodes CSARDLRTSAAKAVQYF.